This T cell receptor (beta chain) was observed in a study of OX40 agonist ivuxolimab in advanced cancers. Study at large: Dose-escalation subjects each had hepatocellular carcinoma, melanoma, renal cell or head and neck cancer. With a range of roughly 20 to 80, age averaged approximately 55 years, and 65% to 85% were male. Partial response was recorded in three patients: one hepatocellular carcinoma and two cutaneous melanoma cases.

Overall study findings and caveats: At 0.1 to 3.0 mg/kg, CD4+ and CD8+ blood T cells expanded clonally by week 6.

Data came from immunoSEQ multiplex PCR; TCRdb stores just in-frame clones and leaves some out. The sample shows about 130,000 clones, around 93% of them seen only once. Note on this clone: Its antigen is unknown.

This CDR3 has 13 amino acids. The germline gives CDR1 SNHLY, CDR2 FYNNEI. Trimming pared 7 bases from V and 3 bases from J, leaving 10 bases between. The gene calls are TRBV2 and TRBJ1-5, with D tentatively TRBD1 (5 bases). The sequence derives from an adult with an advanced solid tumor such as melanoma, head and neck, liver or kidney cancer. The source material was CD4+ or CD8+ T cells sorted from blood, sampled in a trial of the OX40 agonist ivuxolimab. The chain's CDR3 is CASIRDPNQPQHF. The CDR3 nucleotides read TGTGCCAGCATCAGGGATCCCAATCAGCCCCAGCATTTT.